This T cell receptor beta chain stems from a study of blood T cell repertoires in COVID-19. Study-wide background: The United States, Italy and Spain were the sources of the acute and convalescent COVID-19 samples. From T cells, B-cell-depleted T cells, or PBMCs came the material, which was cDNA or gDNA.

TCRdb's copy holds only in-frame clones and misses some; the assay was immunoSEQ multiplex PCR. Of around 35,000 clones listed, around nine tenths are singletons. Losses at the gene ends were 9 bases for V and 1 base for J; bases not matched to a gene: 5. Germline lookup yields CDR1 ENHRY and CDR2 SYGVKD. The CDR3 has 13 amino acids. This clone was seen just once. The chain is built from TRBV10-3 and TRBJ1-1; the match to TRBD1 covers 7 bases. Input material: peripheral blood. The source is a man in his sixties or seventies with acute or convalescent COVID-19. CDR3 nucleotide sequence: TGTGCCATAGCCGGGACAGAGAACACTGAAGCTTTCTTT. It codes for CAIAGTENTEAFF.